These 16 T cell receptor beta chains were all obtained from the same sample, sequenced in a study of response to subunit inactivated influenza vaccine. Each CDR3 protein is one row after TCRdb ran MiXCR on the RT-PCR reads. The table records fewer than 600,000 distinct CDR3 sequences, more than 7% of them present only once. This specimen was PBMCs from blood, taken around 25 months after vaccination. The origin of the receptors is a man between 50 and 69 years old who received an inactivated influenza vaccine.

Notes on this clonotype: It may be a read error: a sequence one base away is much more abundant. V usage is TRBV29-1 and J usage is TRBJ2-5, with 11 bases fitting TRBD2. With V trimmed by 7 bases and J by 4 bases, 8 bases remained unmatched. Looked up from germline, CDR1 is SQVTM and CDR2 is ANQGSEA. The CDR3 is 14 amino acids. The CDR3 DNA follows: TGCAGCGGGGCCGTAGCGGGAGGGAGAGAGACCCAGTACTTC. Encoded protein: CSGAVAGGRETQYF. Combining the CDR3 with reference TRBV29-1 and TRBJ2-5 gives the whole variable domain SAVISQKPSRDICQRGTSLTIQCQVDSQVTMMFWYRQQPGQSLTLIATANQGSEATYESGFVIDKFPISRPNLTFSTLTVSNMSPEDSSIYLCSGAVAGGRETQYFGPGTRLLVL.

This clonotype was observed a few times. The chain couples TRBV3-1 to TRBJ1-1, with D unresolved. The CDR3 is 14 residues long. CDR1 and CDR2 (germline): LGHDT, YNNKEL (reference sequence). V was cut by 1 base and J by 2 bases, with 8 bases left in between. The CDR3 sequence: CASSQASGNTEAFF. The CDR3 coding sequence is TGTGCCAGCAGCCAAGCCTCGGGAAACACTGAAGCTTTCTTT. The full variable domain, in which reference TRBV3-1 and TRBJ1-1 provide the parts outside the CDR3, is DTAVSQTPKYLVTQMGNDKSIKCEQNLGHDTMYWYKQDSKKFLKIMFSYNNKELIINETVPNRFSPKSPDKAHLNLHINSLELGDSAVYFCASSQASGNTEAFFGQGTRLTVV.

The chain uses TRBV4-2 and TRBJ1-5; 7 bases are a match to TRBD1. In germline, CDR1 is LGHNA, CDR2 YNFKEQ. This CDR3 is 15 amino acids long. V lost 3 bases and J lost 6; bases outside the gene matches: 8. The CDR3 spells CASSQTGQAGQPQHF. The CDR3 DNA is TGTGCCAGCAGCCAGACCGGACAGGCCGGTCAGCCCCAGCATTTT.

The sample holds many counts of this clonotype. The chain combines TRBV5-1 with TRBJ1-1, with D possibly being TRBD1 (5 bases). V lost 5 bases to trimming and J lost 1 base, with 9 bases between them. The CDR3 totals 13 residues. CDR1 and CDR2 (germline): SGHRS, YFSETQ. CDR3 DNA sequence: TGCGCCAGCAGGAACACAGGGAACACTGAAGCTTTCTTT. Translation: CASRNTGNTEAFF.

In this sample, this clonotype turned up a few times. This rearrangement joins TRBV18 to TRBJ2-1; D is unclear. Per the germline V gene, CDR1 is KGHSH and CDR2 is LQKENI. The CDR3 loop spans 13 amino acids. The V end lost 3 bases, the J end lost 1 base, and 4 bases lay between the germline ends. CDR3 bases: TGTGCCAGCTCACCCATGTCCTACAATGAGCAGTTCTTC. It codes for CASSPMSYNEQFF.

At least ten counts were recorded for this clonotype. J is TRBJ2-7 and V is TRBV5-1, with 9 bases that match TRBD1. CDR3 length equals 13 residues. V was pared by 4 bases and J by 6 bases, with 5 bases of the junction left unmatched. Germline V gene sequence: CDR1 SGHRS, CDR2 YFSETQ. CDR3 DNA sequence: TGCGCCAGCAGCCTTTGGACAGGGGCCGAGCAGTACTTC. It encodes CASSLWTGAEQYF.

This clonotype was seen at least ten times. The rearrangement uses TRBV6-2 or TRBV6-3 and TRBJ2-5; the match to TRBD2 covers 10 bases. The germline V gene has CDR1 MNHEY and CDR2 SVGEGT. V dropped 2 bases and J dropped 3; count of bases not matched to a gene: 9. The CDR3 has 17 amino acids. CDR3 DNA sequence: TGTGCCAGCAGTTACGCCTCGTTTCTAGCGGGGGAAGAGACCCAGTACTTC. Its translation is CASSYASFLAGEETQYF.

This chain connects TRBV7-2 to TRBJ2-7; D remains unclear. CDR3 length: 14 amino acids. CDR1 and CDR2 (germline): SGHTA, FQGNSA. The V end was cut by 4 bases, the J end by 1 base, with 11 bases between. The CDR3 DNA reads as TGTGCCAGCAGCTCAGTACGGTTGTCCTACGAGCAGTACTTC. Protein product: CASSSVRLSYEQYF.

The rearrangement links TRBV29-1 to TRBJ2-5, with D perhaps given as TRBD1 or TRBD2 (5 bases each). CDR3 size: 13 residues. V gave up 2 bases and J gave up 5 bases, with 12 bases separating them. Germline V gene lookup returns CDR1 SQVTM and CDR2 ANQGSEA. The CDR3 DNA is TGCAGCGTTGAATATCGGGGCCGGGAGACCCAGTACTTC. Translation: CSVEYRGRETQYF.

The chain combines TRBV5-5 with TRBJ1-2; D is perhaps TRBD1 (5 bases). V was cut by 4 bases and J by 1 base, with 11 bases left in between. Germline V gene data show CDR1 as SGHKS and CDR2 as YYEKEE (reference sequence). This CDR3 spans 14 amino acids. The CDR3 sequence: CASSRGDSNYGYTF. The CDR3 DNA reads TGTGCCAGCAGCCGCGGAGACAGTAACTATGGCTACACCTTC.

This clonotype was seen at least ten times. V is TRBV18 and J is TRBJ2-6, with D possibly matching TRBD1 (6 bases). The CDR3 covers 19 residues. V lost 2 bases and J lost 0, with 17 bases in between. In germline, CDR1 is KGHSH, CDR2 LQKENI. CDR3 DNA: TGTGCCAGCTCACCAAGGATACCAGGACAGACCTCTGGGGCCAACGTCCTGACTTTC. Protein: CASSPRIPGQTSGANVLTF.

Concerning this clonotype itself: A much larger clone lies a single base off, so this may be a read error. The V call is TRBV20-1, the J call TRBJ1-2; unclear D gene. Germline V gene lookup returns CDR1 DFQATT and CDR2 SNEGSKA (reference sequence). Trimming left V 7 bases short and J 3 bases short, with 15 bases between. CDR3 length: 13 residues. This CDR3 reads CSGSEQSDYGYTF. The CDR3 nucleotides are TGCAGTGGTAGTGAACAGTCGGACTATGGCTACACCTTC.

This clonotype was observed many times. The J gene is TRBJ2-1, the V gene TRBV5-1; 7 bases are shared with TRBD1. The germline V gene has CDR1 SGHRS and CDR2 YFSETQ. This CDR3 is built from 14 residues. J gave up 4 bases and V 4 bases, and 5 bases lay outside the gene matches. In DNA, the CDR3 is TGCGCCAGCAGCCCTGGGACAGTTTACAATGAGCAGTTCTTC. Protein product: CASSPGTVYNEQFF. Using reference TRBV5-1 and TRBJ2-1 for the parts outside the CDR3, the full variable domain is KAGVTQTPRYLIKTRGQQVTLSCSPISGHRSVSWYQQTPGQGLQFLFEYFSETQRNKGNFPGRFSGRQFSNSRSEMNVSTLELGDSALYLCASSPGTVYNEQFFGPGTRLTVL.

The CDR3 DNA reads TGCGCCAGCAGCCAAGGGAACGGGCCTGCGGGAGAGACCCAGTACTTC. Its translation: CASSQGNGPAGETQYF. The chain employs TRBV4-3 and TRBJ2-5; possibly TRBD2 for D (5 bases). V gave up 1 base and J gave up 4 bases, with 16 bases separating them. Germline V gene data show CDR1 as LGHNA and CDR2 as YSLEER. The CDR3 contains 16 residues.

This sequence joins TRBV7-2 and TRBJ2-1; D is uncertain. With 5 bases removed from V and 3 bases from J, the gap between germline ends came to 17 bases. The CDR3 loop spans 16 amino acids. The V gene's germline CDR1 is SGHTA and CDR2 FQGNSA. The DNA of the CDR3 is TGTGCCAGCAGCCCTAATAGACGGAAGAGCTACAATGAGCAGTTCTTC. Its translation is CASSPNRRKSYNEQFF.

This clonotype turned up a few times. The chain joins TRBV6-2 or TRBV6-3 to TRBJ2-7; 7 bases align to TRBD1. CDR3 size: 17 residues. V lost 0 bases and J lost 0; bases outside the gene matches: 8. In germline, CDR1 is MNHEY, CDR2 SVGEGT. The CDR3 sequence is CASSYSPDRRSSYEQYF. The CDR3 DNA follows: TGTGCCAGCAGTTACTCGCCGGACAGGAGGAGCTCCTACGAGCAGTACTTC.